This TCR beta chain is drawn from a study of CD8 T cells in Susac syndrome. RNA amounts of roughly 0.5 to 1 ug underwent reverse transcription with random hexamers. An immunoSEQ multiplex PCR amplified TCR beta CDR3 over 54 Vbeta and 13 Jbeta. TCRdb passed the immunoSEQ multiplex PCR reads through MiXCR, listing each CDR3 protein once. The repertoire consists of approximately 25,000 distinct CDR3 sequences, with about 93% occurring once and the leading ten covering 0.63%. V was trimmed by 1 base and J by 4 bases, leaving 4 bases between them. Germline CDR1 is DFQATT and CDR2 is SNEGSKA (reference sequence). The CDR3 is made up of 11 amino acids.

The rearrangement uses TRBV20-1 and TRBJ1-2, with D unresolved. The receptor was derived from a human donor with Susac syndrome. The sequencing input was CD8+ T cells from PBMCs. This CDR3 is CSARGTYGYTF. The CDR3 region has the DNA TGCAGTGCTAGAGGGACCTATGGCTACACCTTC.